The 27 T cell receptor beta chains below were found in one sample sequenced in a study of identical twins. TCRdb analysed the 5' RACE reads with MiXCR anew, one entry per CDR3 protein. The sample holds 410,000 or so distinct CDR3 sequences, approximately 17% seen once. Sequencing was performed on naive T cells sorted from blood. These receptor sequences come from a man between 45 and 60 years old in good health.

The V and J genes are TRBV14 and TRBJ2-7; TRBD2 matches at 7 bases. Trimming cost V 8 bases and J 1 base; bases outside gene matches: 2. CDR1 and CDR2 (germline): SGHDN, FVKESK. This CDR3 has 12 residues. The CDR3 sequence is CASAGVSYEQYF. The CDR3 DNA sequence: TGTGCCAGCGCGGGAGTTTCCTACGAGCAGTACTTC. The entire variable domain, with the rest obtained from reference TRBV14 and TRBJ2-7, is as follows: EAGVTQFPSHSVIEKGQTVTLRCDPISGHDNLYWYRRVMGKEIKFLLHFVKESKQDESGMPNNRFLAERTGGTYSTLKVQPAELEDSGVYFCASAGVSYEQYFGPGTRLTVT.

This clonotype was seen many times. The gene calls are TRBV4-3 and TRBJ2-7, with 9 bases aligning to TRBD2. CDR1 is LGHNA and CDR2 is YSLEER in the germline V gene. Losses at the gene ends were 0 bases for V and 7 bases for J; bases not matched to a gene: 10. The CDR3 totals 16 residues. CDR3 bases: TGCGCCAGCAGCCAAGAACCCTTAGCGGGGGCAGTGGAGCAGTACTTC. Amino acids: CASSQEPLAGAVEQYF.

This clonotype was observed at least ten times. The chain uses TRBV20-1 and TRBJ2-3; 9 nucleotides match TRBD2. Losses at the gene ends were 4 bases for V and 0 bases for J; bases not matched to a gene: 5. The germline V gene encodes CDR1 DFQATT and CDR2 SNEGSKA (reference sequence). The CDR3 covers 15 residues. CDR3 in DNA: TGCAGTGCTAAAGGACTAGCGCGAAGCACAGATACGCAGTATTTT. It yields the protein CSAKGLARSTDTQYF.

This clonotype was counted a few times. The chain is built from TRBV10-3 and TRBJ2-7; 8 bases line up with TRBD1. CDR1 and CDR2 from the germline V gene are ENHRY and SYGVKD. This CDR3 contains 13 residues. V lost 6 bases to trimming and J lost 1 base; unmatched junction nucleotides: 2. CDR3 in DNA: TGTGCCATCAGCAGACAGGGGTCCTACGAGCAGTACTTC. As protein: CAISRQGSYEQYF.

In this sample, this clonotype turned up many times. V gene TRBV14 combines with J gene TRBJ1-5, with D perhaps TRBD1 (5 bases). CDR3 length equals 15 residues. Germline V lookup: CDR1 SGHDN, CDR2 FVKESK. Trimming took off 1 base at V and 3 bases at J, with 10 bases between the two ends. Written as DNA, the CDR3 is TGTGCCAGCAGCCAAGGAACAGGCCTCAATCAGCCCCAGCATTTT. Translating it yields CASSQGTGLNQPQHF.

The genes are TRBV6-2 or TRBV6-3 and TRBJ1-1; the D is unclear. The V end lost 4 bases, the J end lost 5 bases, and 14 bases lay between the germline ends. CDR3 length: 14 residues. Germline V gene lookup returns CDR1 MNHEY and CDR2 SVGEGT. Here the CDR3 DNA reads TGTGCCAGCAGTTTCTCGACGGGGAGGACTGAAGCTTTCTTT. Amino acid sequence: CASSFSTGRTEAFF.

There are many counts of this clonotype. The J gene is TRBJ2-2, the V gene TRBV7-2; TRBD2 matches 9 bases. Germline CDR1 is SGHTA and CDR2 is FQGNSA. The V and J ends lost 1 base and 4 bases, in that order; junction bases with no gene match: 4. The CDR3 has 16 amino acids. The CDR3, as DNA: TGTGCCAGCAGCTTAGGTGGTAGCGGGGGCACCGGGGAGCTGTTTTTT. Encoded protein: CASSLGGSGGTGELFF.

A few counts support this clonotype. The CDR3 region is CASSTGVYNEQFF. CDR3 DNA sequence: TGTGCCAGCAGCACCGGTGTCTACAATGAGCAGTTCTTC. The chain uses TRBV7-3 and TRBJ2-1; D call uncertain. The CDR3 consists of 13 residues. Germline V CDR1 and CDR2: SGHTA, FQGTGA. Trimming cost V 5 bases and J 3 bases, with 8 bases left between them.

The rearrangement joins TRBV29-1 to TRBJ2-5; 7 positions agree with TRBD2. V shed 6 bases, J shed 5 bases, and the junction held 9 bases outside the gene matches. The CDR3 consists of 13 residues. CDR1 is SQVTM, CDR2 ANQGSEA, per germline. The CDR3 nucleotides are TGCAGCGTGGCCGGGACTATCCGGGAGACCCAGTACTTC. It specifies CSVAGTIRETQYF. The full variable domain, in which reference TRBV29-1 and TRBJ2-5 provide the parts outside the CDR3, is SAVISQKPSRDICQRGTSLTIQCQVDSQVTMMFWYRQQPGQSLTLIATANQGSEATYESGFVIDKFPISRPNLTFSTLTVSNMSPEDSSIYLCSVAGTIRETQYFGPGTRLLVL.

This clonotype has at least ten counts. J is TRBJ2-2 and V is TRBV25-1, with 14 bases fitting TRBD2. Germline CDR1 MGHDK, CDR2 SYGVNS. Trimming removed 4 bases from V and 6 bases from J; junction bases left unmatched: 7. This CDR3 contains 17 residues. In nucleotides, the CDR3 is TGTGCCAGCAGTGGTGGGACTAGCGGGAGTAAGGCCGGGGAGCTGTTTTTT. This encodes CASSGGTSGSKAGELFF.

This rearrangement joins TRBV25-1 to TRBJ2-5; D perhaps matches TRBD1 (6 bases). CDR3 size: 16 residues. The V gene lost 4 bases and the J gene lost 2 bases, with 17 bases spanning the gap. Germline V lookup: CDR1 MGHDK, CDR2 SYGVNS. In nucleotides, the CDR3 is TGTGCCAGCAGTGTAAGGAAGGGAAGGGGGCAAGAGACCCAGTACTTC. Protein product: CASSVRKGRGQETQYF.

Only a few counts were recorded for this clonotype. The V and J genes are TRBV25-1 and TRBJ2-7; 8 bases line up with TRBD1. Germline V CDR1 and CDR2: MGHDK, SYGVNS. CDR3 length: 15 amino acids. After removal of 5 bases from V and 3 bases from J, the junction contained 9 bases not matched to a gene. The CDR3 DNA reads TGTGCCAGCAGTACCTCAGGGGGCCTAAACTACGAGCAGTACTTC. This translates into CASSTSGGLNYEQYF.

The chain couples TRBV7-9 to TRBJ1-1; maybe TRBD1 (5 bases). Deletions cut 1 base from V and 7 bases from J, with 16 bases between. The CDR3 consists of 15 residues. The V gene's germline CDR1 is SEHNR and CDR2 FQNEAQ (reference sequence). The CDR3 loop is CASSLGQMGLGEAFF. CDR3 DNA sequence: TGTGCCAGCAGCTTAGGACAGATGGGGTTGGGTGAAGCTTTCTTT.

This clonotype showed up just a few times. CDR3 coding DNA: TGTGCCAGCAGTTACGGGACAGATTATGGCTACACCTTC. It encodes CASSYGTDYGYTF. The chain links TRBV6-5 to TRBJ1-2, with 7 bases matching TRBD1. The ends lost 2 bases at V and 5 bases at J; junction bases unmatched: 2. The CDR3 length is 13 residues. Germline V CDR1 and CDR2: MNHEY, SVGAGI.

The rearrangement joins TRBV5-1 to TRBJ2-1, with D unresolved. There are 14 residues in the CDR3. V was cut by 2 bases and J by 5 bases, with 11 bases left in between. CDR1 and CDR2 (germline): SGHRS, YFSETQ. CDR3 in amino acids: CASSLGSNDNEQFF. CDR3 nucleotides: TGCGCCAGCAGCTTAGGCTCAAATGACAATGAGCAGTTCTTC.

To note about this clonotype: Being one base from a much bigger clone, this may be a read error. The gene calls are TRBV11-2 and TRBJ2-2, with D perhaps matching TRBD1 or TRBD2 (5 bases each). The germline V and J ends were trimmed by 5 bases and 9 bases, with 19 bases remaining between them. The germline gives CDR1 SGHAT, CDR2 FQNNGV. There are 15 residues in the CDR3. CDR3 nucleotides: TGTGCCAGCAGCCAAGTTACGGCTGGGACCAGGGAGCTGTTTTTT. This translates into CASSQVTAGTRELFF.

This clonotype has only a few counts. The chain combines TRBV20-1 with TRBJ1-6; a weak D match, TRBD1 (5 bases). CDR3 length equals 16 residues. Trimming took off 0 bases at V and 11 bases at J, with 20 bases between the two ends. Germline V lookup: CDR1 DFQATT, CDR2 SNEGSKA (reference sequence). CDR3 coding DNA: TGCAGTGCTAGAGATCCAGTGGCAGGGCGGATCGCACCCCTCCACTTT. Amino acids: CSARDPVAGRIAPLHF.

The sample holds many counts of this clonotype. The chain employs TRBV7-9 and TRBJ2-7; 7 bases are shared with TRBD1. The CDR3 has 14 residues. Per the germline V gene, CDR1 is SEHNR and CDR2 is FQNEAQ (reference sequence). The trim removed 5 bases at V and 2 bases at J, leaving 6 bases unmatched. For the CDR3, the DNA is TGTGCCAGCAGCGTCAGGGACAGAGCCTACGAGCAGTACTTC. This encodes CASSVRDRAYEQYF. The complete variable domain, with remaining parts taken from reference TRBV7-9 and TRBJ2-7, reads DTGVSQNPRHKITKRGQNVTFRCDPISEHNRLYWYRQTLGQGPEFLTYFQNEAQLEKSRLLSDRFSAERPKGSFSTLEIQRTEQGDSAMYLCASSVRDRAYEQYFGPGTRLTVT.

The V gene is TRBV6-2 or TRBV6-3, the J gene TRBJ2-2, with D possibly matching TRBD1 (5 bases). CDR1 and CDR2 from the germline V gene are MNHEY and SVGEGT. There are 16 residues in the CDR3. Between the trimmed V and J ends, which lost 1 base and 4 bases, there was a span of 13 bases. CDR3 sequence reads: CASSYFKRQPTGELFF. CDR3 nucleotides: TGTGCCAGCAGTTACTTCAAGAGACAGCCCACCGGGGAGCTGTTTTTT.

The sample holds many counts of this clonotype. The CDR3 here is CASRDRASTDTQYF. The CDR3 DNA reads as TGTGCCAGCAGAGACCGAGCGAGCACAGATACGCAGTATTTT. The J gene is TRBJ2-3, the V gene TRBV7-2; D not resolved. The germline V gene encodes CDR1 SGHTA and CDR2 FQGNSA. V was clipped by 6 bases and J by 0 bases, with 10 bases between them. There are 14 residues in the CDR3.

V is TRBV4-3 and J is TRBJ1-3; 10 bases agree with TRBD1. V trimming: 3 bases; J trimming: 6 bases; junction bases outside the gene matches: 5. The CDR3 is 15 residues long. CDR1 LGHNA and CDR2 YSLEER come from the germline V gene. The CDR3 protein is CASSHGDRGENTIYF. The CDR3 region has the DNA TGCGCCAGCAGCCATGGGGACAGGGGAGAAAACACCATATATTTT.

This clonotype has just a few counts. The rearrangement links TRBV25-1 to TRBJ1-6; a possible D gene is TRBD1 (6 bases). The germline V and J ends were trimmed by 5 bases and 9 bases, with 14 bases remaining between them. Germline values: CDR1 MGHDK, CDR2 SYGVNS. There are 14 residues in the CDR3. CDR3 amino acids: CASSTTGTGSPLHF. The CDR3 nucleotides read TGTGCCAGCAGTACAACAGGGACCGGTTCACCCCTCCACTTT.

This clonotype appeared a few times. This chain uses TRBV15 with TRBJ2-5, with 9 positions matching TRBD2. CDR1 is LNHNV and CDR2 is YYDKDF in the germline V gene (reference sequence). Trimming cost V 5 bases and J 5 bases; bases outside gene matches: 9. This CDR3 contains 15 residues. The CDR3 sequence is CATSLTGTSQETQYF. CDR3 DNA sequence: TGTGCCACCAGCTTAACCGGGACTAGCCAGGAGACCCAGTACTTC.

This clonotype has just a few counts. The chain has TRBV9 and TRBJ2-4; D is perhaps TRBD1 (5 bases). CDR1 and CDR2 (germline): SGDLS, YYNGEE. Trimming removed 4 bases from V and 7 bases from J, with 15 bases in between. The CDR3 contains 14 residues. The CDR3 DNA is TGTGCCAGCAGCCCTCAGACAGTTGGGAACATTCAGTACTTC. Translation gives CASSPQTVGNIQYF.

The chain combines TRBV5-1 with TRBJ2-1; tentatively, D is TRBD2 (6 bases). Trimming stripped 2 bases from V and 2 bases from J, with 14 bases between. The V gene's germline CDR1 is SGHRS and CDR2 YFSETQ. This CDR3 spans 16 amino acids. The chain's CDR3 is CASSLEGGNTYNEQFF. The DNA for the CDR3 is TGCGCCAGCAGCTTAGAGGGAGGTAACACCTACAATGAGCAGTTCTTC.

DNA for the CDR3: TGCGCCAGCAGCCAAGTAGGCACAGATACGCAGTATTTT. It codes for CASSQVGTDTQYF. V usage is TRBV4-3 and J usage is TRBJ2-3; D gene unclear. Trimming removed 1 base from V and 1 base from J, with 3 bases in between. There are 13 residues in the CDR3. Germline CDR1 reads LGHNA; CDR2 reads YSLEER.

The rearrangement joins TRBV4-2 to TRBJ2-3, with D possibly being TRBD1 (6 bases). V lost 4 bases, J lost 0 bases, and 14 bases lay in between. This CDR3 comprises 16 residues. CDR1 and CDR2 from the germline V gene are LGHNA and YNFKEQ. For the CDR3, the DNA is TGTGCCAGCAGCCGCGAACAGGGTCGGAGCACAGATACGCAGTATTTT. Translated: CASSREQGRSTDTQYF.